These 32 T cell receptor beta chains were all obtained from the same sample, sequenced in a study of cytotoxic CD8 clonotypes in ibrutinib-treated CLL. Sequencing used immunoSEQ multiplex PCR; TCRdb keeps in-frame clones, though not all of them. The table has around 310,000 clones, about 80% seen once. Source: PBMCs, taken before ibrutinib treatment. The receptors stem from a human donor with chronic lymphocytic leukemia.

CDR3 sequence (DNA): TGTGCCAGCAGCCAAGGGCCCCCCGGACAGGGGCTTAGCGAGCAGTTCTTC. This encodes CASSQGPPGQGLSEQFF. This chain links TRBV4-2 with TRBJ2-1; TRBD1 matches at 9 bases. Germline V CDR1 and CDR2: LGHNA, YNFKEQ. This CDR3 has 17 amino acids. The trim removed 1 base at V and 10 bases at J, leaving 14 bases unmatched.

The chain joins TRBV2 to TRBJ1-2; TRBD1 matches 10 bases. The V and J ends lost 11 bases and 3 bases, in that order; junction bases with no gene match: 6. This CDR3 spans 13 amino acids. Per the germline V gene, CDR1 is SNHLY and CDR2 is FYNNEI. The CDR3 sequence: CAGTGDNHYGYTF. The DNA for the CDR3 is TGTGCCGGGACAGGGGATAATCACTATGGCTACACCTTC.

The table lists this clone with a few counts. The gene calls are TRBV5-1 and TRBJ2-7, with 9 bases identical to TRBD1. J was trimmed by 4 bases and V by 8 bases; bases with no gene match: 4. The length of the CDR3 is 12 residues. Germline V gene data show CDR1 as SGHRS and CDR2 as YFSETQ. CDR3 sequence reads: CASRDRDYEQYF. CDR3 in DNA: TGCGCCAGTCGGGACAGGGATTACGAGCAGTACTTC.

The chain couples TRBV15 to TRBJ1-5, with D possibly matching TRBD1 (5 bases). V lost 2 bases and J 3 bases, leaving 17 bases between the germline ends. The CDR3 extends over 17 amino acids. Germline loops: CDR1 LNHNV, CDR2 YYDKDF (reference sequence). CDR3 protein: CATSRNPWRGSNQPQHF. CDR3 coding DNA: TGTGCCACCAGCAGAAATCCCTGGCGGGGCTCCAATCAGCCCCAGCATTTT.

The CDR3: CASSSHNFGTGPLYF. CDR3 DNA sequence: TGTGCCAGCAGCTCACATAACTTCGGGACAGGACCCTTGTACTTC. This sequence joins TRBV7-9 and TRBJ2-7; the match to TRBD1 covers 8 bases. This CDR3 has 15 amino acids. Germline V gene sequence: CDR1 SEHNR, CDR2 FQNEAQ (reference sequence). V was clipped by 4 bases and J by 12 bases; unmatched bases: 17.

This clone was found once. The V and J genes are TRBV5-1 and TRBJ2-7; 7 bases match TRBD2. The CDR3 contains 14 residues. Germline loops: CDR1 SGHRS, CDR2 YFSETQ. Trimming cost V 5 bases and J 0 bases; bases outside gene matches: 5. In DNA, the CDR3 is TGCGCCAGCAGTTCGGGACTAAGCTCCTACGAGCAGTACTTC. Amino acid sequence: CASSSGLSSYEQYF.

The chain joins TRBV7-3 to TRBJ2-1; perhaps TRBD2 as D (6 bases). With 5 bases removed from V and 5 bases from J, the gap between germline ends came to 10 bases. Germline CDR1 and CDR2: SGHTA and FQGTGA. The CDR3 length is 13 residues. DNA for the CDR3: TGTGCCAGCAGCGCCGGGAGAAACAATGAGCAGTTCTTC. Translation gives CASSAGRNNEQFF.

The chain combines TRBV28 with TRBJ2-5; 8 bases line up with TRBD1. The CDR3 is made up of 15 amino acids. In germline, CDR1 is MDHEN, CDR2 SYDVKM. V was pared by 6 bases and J by 4 bases, with 10 bases of the junction left unmatched. The CDR3 region is CASRPGGDFGETQYF. The CDR3 DNA follows: TGTGCCAGCAGGCCAGGGGGCGATTTCGGAGAGACCCAGTACTTC.

This clone was observed once. This chain uses TRBV30 with TRBJ2-5, with D uncertain. The CDR3 is 11 amino acids. V lost 1 base and J lost 2, with 2 bases in between. Germline assignment: CDR1 GTSNPN and CDR2 SVGIG (reference sequence). As DNA, the CDR3 is TGTGCCTGGAGTGAGCAAGAGACCCAGTACTTC. It is translated as CAWSEQETQYF.

V gene TRBV5-4 combines with J gene TRBJ2-1; unclear D gene. The V gene's germline CDR1 is SGHNT and CDR2 YYREEE (reference sequence). This CDR3 region has 14 residues. Trimming left V 4 bases short and J 3 bases short, with 11 bases between. CDR3 sequence (DNA): TGTGCCAGCAGCCCCCTCGGAAGCTACAATGAGCAGTTCTTC. Residues: CASSPLGSYNEQFF. Together with reference TRBV5-4 and TRBJ2-1, the CDR3 gives the full variable domain: ETGVTQSPTHLIKTRGQQVTLRCSSQSGHNTVSWYQQALGQGPQFIFQYYREEENGRGNFPPRFSGLQFPNYSSELNVNALELDDSALYLCASSPLGSYNEQFFGPGTRLTVL.

This chain joins TRBV19 and TRBJ1-2; the D is unclear. The germline gives CDR1 LNHDA, CDR2 SQIVND (reference sequence). The CDR3 loop spans 16 amino acids. The V and J ends lost 5 bases and 5 bases respectively, with 21 bases between them. For the CDR3, the DNA is TGTGCCAGTAGTCCCCCGCGGGGATTTGGTTCTTATGGCTACACCTTC. It yields the protein CASSPPRGFGSYGYTF.

The table lists this clone with a count of one. The rearrangement links TRBV2 to TRBJ2-3; 10 nucleotides align to TRBD2. Germline CDR1 reads SNHLY; CDR2 reads FYNNEI. The ends lost 9 bases at V and 5 bases at J; junction bases unmatched: 8. The CDR3 runs 14 residues. CDR3 in DNA: TGTGCCAGGGACCTAGCGGGAGTTCGAGATACGCAGTATTTT. Encoded protein: CARDLAGVRDTQYF.

The chain uses TRBV6-6 and TRBJ2-3; TRBD2 agrees at 13 bases. The V segment lost 10 bases and the J segment 5 bases; nucleotides outside the gene matches: 9. The CDR3 is made up of 15 amino acids. Germline CDR1 and CDR2: MNHNY and SVGAGI (reference sequence). The CDR3 region is CATFRLAGGQDTQYF. The CDR3 DNA sequence: TGTGCCACCTTCAGACTAGCGGGAGGTCAAGATACGCAGTATTTT.

This sequence joins TRBV6-5 and TRBJ1-2; 7 bases align to TRBD1. This CDR3 comprises 13 residues. CDR1 and CDR2 (germline): MNHEY, SVGAGI. Trimming removed 4 bases from V and 6 bases from J; junction bases left unmatched: 5. The CDR3 is CASSSWTGNGYTF. The CDR3 DNA reads as TGTGCCAGCAGTTCCTGGACAGGTAATGGCTACACCTTC.

The genes are TRBV11-1 and TRBJ2-7; tentative D call: TRBD1 (6 bases). Trimming took 2 bases from V and 0 from J, leaving 11 bases between them. The CDR3 extends over 15 amino acids. Germline V lookup: CDR1 SGHAT, CDR2 FQDESV (reference sequence). The CDR3 here is CASSLSGVDSYEQYF. As DNA, the CDR3 is TGTGCCAGCAGCTTATCAGGGGTTGACTCCTACGAGCAGTACTTC.

The J gene is TRBJ2-6, the V gene TRBV28, with a weak D call TRBD2 (5 bases). This CDR3 has 15 residues. CDR1 MDHEN and CDR2 SYDVKM come from the germline V gene. V was shortened by 6 bases and J by 0 bases, with 9 bases between the two germline ends. The CDR3 region is CASRVRDSGANVLTF. For the CDR3, the DNA is TGTGCCAGCAGGGTTCGGGACTCTGGGGCCAACGTCCTGACTTTC. The full variable domain, completed using reference TRBV28 and TRBJ2-6, is DVKVTQSSRYLVKRTGEKVFLECVQDMDHENMFWYRQDPGLGLRLIYFSYDVKMKEKGDIPEGYSVSREKKERFSLILESASTNQTSMYLCASRVRDSGANVLTFGAGSRLTVL.

This chain's CDR3 is CAWSVANIQYF. DNA of the CDR3: TGTGCCTGGAGTGTAGCGAACATTCAGTACTTC. The V and J genes are TRBV30 and TRBJ2-4, with D unresolved. CDR3 size: 11 residues. The V end lost 0 bases, the J end lost 7 bases, and 4 bases lay between the germline ends. Germline V lookup: CDR1 GTSNPN, CDR2 SVGIG (reference sequence).

To note about this clone: A read error may explain this, as a much larger clone is one base away. This chain links TRBV11-2 with TRBJ1-1; D remains ambiguous. V was clipped by 0 bases and J by 1 base, with 3 bases between them. There are 13 residues in the CDR3. Germline CDR1 is SGHAT and CDR2 is FQNNGV. CDR3: CASSLDWNTEAFF. DNA of the CDR3: TGTGCCAGCAGCTTAGACTGGAACACTGAAGCTTTCTTT.

This clone was counted a single time. The chain is built from TRBV13 and TRBJ2-7, with no clear D. Trimming took 3 bases from V and 5 from J, leaving 14 bases between them. The CDR3 covers 14 residues. Germline V lookup: CDR1 PRHDT, CDR2 FYEKMQ (reference sequence). The CDR3 loop is CASSFPPLEDEQYF. Written as DNA, the CDR3 is TGTGCCAGCAGCTTCCCCCCTCTAGAAGACGAGCAGTACTTC.

The rearrangement joins TRBV2 to TRBJ1-5; D not resolved. Germline V lookup: CDR1 SNHLY, CDR2 FYNNEI. Trimming cost V 1 base and J 0 bases, with 7 bases left between them. The CDR3 covers 15 residues. This CDR3 reads CASSEVRASNQPQHF. CDR3 in DNA: TGTGCCAGCAGTGAAGTGCGGGCTAGCAATCAGCCCCAGCATTTT.

This clone has more than one count but fewer than ten. This chain links TRBV6-5 with TRBJ1-5, with D uncertain. The germline V gene has CDR1 MNHEY and CDR2 SVGAGI. This CDR3 has 13 amino acids. V lost 2 bases, J lost 5 bases, and 7 bases lay in between. CDR3 sequence reads: CASSYDRDQPQHF. The CDR3 DNA follows: TGTGCCAGCAGTTACGATCGGGATCAGCCCCAGCATTTT.

This clone was seen a few times. The chain employs TRBV19 and TRBJ1-5, with D hard to call. Looked up from germline, CDR1 is LNHDA and CDR2 is SQIVND (reference sequence). The V and J ends lost 3 bases and 0 bases respectively, with 9 bases between them. The CDR3 length is 15 residues. The chain's CDR3 is CASSIRLNSNQPQHF. The CDR3 DNA reads as TGTGCCAGTAGTATTCGTCTCAATAGCAATCAGCCCCAGCATTTT.

The chain's CDR3 is CASSSRQGVHNEQFF. CDR3 nucleotides: TGTGCCAGCAGCTCAAGACAGGGGGTCCACAATGAGCAGTTCTTC. The genes are TRBV7-6 and TRBJ2-1; 9 nucleotides match TRBD1. J gave up 5 bases and V 4 bases, and 6 bases lay outside the gene matches. The V gene's germline CDR1 is SGHVS and CDR2 FNYEAQ. The CDR3 is 15 amino acids.

The chain uses TRBV6-6 and TRBJ1-1; TRBD1 is a possible D gene (5 bases). Germline V gives CDR1 MNHNY, CDR2 SVGAGI (reference sequence). CDR3 length: 15 amino acids. V lost 4 bases and J lost 0, with 12 bases in between. CDR3 in amino acids: CASSSRQRMNTEAFF. DNA for the CDR3: TGTGCCAGCAGTTCCCGACAGAGGATGAACACTGAAGCTTTCTTT.

The rearrangement joins TRBV9 to TRBJ1-2; 8 bases map to TRBD1. CDR1 and CDR2 from the germline V gene are SGDLS and YYNGEE. The ends lost 4 bases at V and 3 bases at J; junction bases unmatched: 11. The CDR3 is 16 residues long. CDR3 DNA: TGTGCCAGCAGCCCTAGCTTGACAGGGGAATACTATGGCTACACCTTC. It encodes CASSPSLTGEYYGYTF.

This sequence joins TRBV9 and TRBJ1-1, with unresolved D. CDR1 is SGDLS and CDR2 is YYNGEE in the germline V gene. Trimming removed 0 bases at V and 5 bases at J, with 8 bases between. This CDR3 contains 13 residues. CDR3 DNA: TGTGCCAGCAGCGTAGCTACGGGGACTGAAGCTTTCTTT. Protein sequence: CASSVATGTEAFF.

The chain couples TRBV2 to TRBJ1-1, with unresolved D. The CDR3 spans 13 residues. V lost 8 bases and J lost 2, with 12 bases in between. From germline, CDR1 is SNHLY and CDR2 FYNNEI. The CDR3 loop is CASLGRINTEAFF. In DNA, the CDR3 is TGTGCCAGCCTCGGACGGATTAACACTGAAGCTTTCTTT.

The chain carries TRBV4-3 and TRBJ1-2; D remains unclear. The CDR3 extends over 15 amino acids. Trimming shortened V by 3 bases and J by 8 bases, and 19 bases separated the two germline ends. Germline CDR1 is LGHNA and CDR2 is YSLEER. CDR3 loop: CASSQVEWVGEGYTF. The DNA for the CDR3 is TGCGCCAGCAGCCAGGTCGAATGGGTGGGAGAGGGCTACACCTTC.

The gene calls are TRBV6-4 and TRBJ2-1; 11 nucleotides match TRBD2. CDR1 is MRHNA, CDR2 SNTAGT, per germline. After removal of 5 bases from V and 8 bases from J, the junction contained 14 bases not matched to a gene. The CDR3 is 17 amino acids. DNA of the CDR3: TGTGCCAGCAGTCAAGCCGGGTTAGCGGGAGGGCCAGATGAGCAGTTCTTC. Protein: CASSQAGLAGGPDEQFF.

The genes are TRBV5-1 and TRBJ2-1, with 12 bases aligning to TRBD2. Germline CDR1 and CDR2: SGHRS and YFSETQ. With V trimmed by 3 bases and J by 4 bases, 5 bases remained unmatched. The CDR3 has 16 residues. CDR3 nucleotides: TGCGCCAGCAGCTCCCCGACTAGCGGGAGTTACAATGAGCAGTTCTTC. It encodes CASSSPTSGSYNEQFF.

This clone has more than one count but fewer than ten. The rearrangement links TRBV6-1 to TRBJ1-5, with D unclear. The CDR3 spans 15 residues. Germline CDR1 reads MNHNS; CDR2 reads SASEGT. V dropped 3 bases and J dropped 2 bases, with 11 bases sitting between them. The CDR3 DNA reads as TGTGCCAGCAGTGATGGGCACTGGGGCAATCAGCCCCAGCATTTT. As protein: CASSDGHWGNQPQHF.

This clone is a singleton in its sample. The chain employs TRBV7-2 and TRBJ1-3, with a tentative D call TRBD1 (6 bases). Germline loops: CDR1 SGHTA, CDR2 FQGNSA. This CDR3 has 16 amino acids. V lost 2 bases and J lost 0, with 11 bases in between. The CDR3 region has the DNA TGTGCCAGCAGCTTATCAGGGGTTAGCTCTGGAAACACCATATATTTT. Translating gives CASSLSGVSSGNTIYF. Full variable domain (outside the CDR3, taken from reference TRBV7-2 and TRBJ1-3): GAGVSQSPSNKVTEKGKDVELRCDPISGHTALYWYRQSLGQGLEFLIYFQGNSAPDKSGLPSDRFSAERTGGSVSTLTIQRTQQEDSAVYLCASSLSGVSSGNTIYFGEGSWLTVV.